This T cell receptor beta chain was captured by sequencing in a study of T cell clonality in common variable immunodeficiency. The table lists this clone with many counts. The table came from immunoSEQ multiplex PCR; TCRdb's copy has only in-frame clones and leaves some out. This sample carries about 37,000 clones and no singletons, and under 3.5% goes to the top ten. Sequenced: peripheral blood mononuclear cells. The sequence came from a person aged 18 to 70 in good health.

Incomplete CDR3 DNA: TGTGCCAGCAGCTCAAGCCGACAGGGGAACACTGAA. Protein sequence: CASSSSRQGNTE. The entire CDR3 is CASSSSRQGNTEAFF. V and J are TRBV7-6 and TRBJ1-1; 7 bases line up with TRBD1. The missing CDR3 end, 3 residues past where the read stops, is filled in from the germline J gene. The trim removed 4 bases at V and 1 base at J, leaving 6 bases unmatched. Germline V lookup: CDR1 SGHVS, CDR2 FNYEAQ. CDR3 length: 15 residues.